The source of this T cell receptor (beta chain) is a study of OX40 agonist ivuxolimab in advanced cancers. As for the study in general: At doses from 0.01 to 10 mg/kg, patients were given intravenous ivuxolimab every 2 weeks. Allowance was made for prior anti-PD-1, anti-PD-L1 or anti-CTLA-4 therapy, and approximately 40% had some. Dose-escalation patients suffered from hepatocellular carcinoma, melanoma, renal cell or head and neck cancer.

Study-wide points: The specificity for antigen of the expanded peripheral T cells was not determined.

CDR3 size: 15 residues. V was clipped by 4 bases and J by 6 bases; unmatched bases: 3. Germline V gene data show CDR1 as MGHRA and CDR2 as YSYEKL. On this clone: Its antigen is still unknown.

The assay was immunoSEQ multiplex PCR, and TCRdb's table has in-frame clones only and misses some. The repertoire holds more than 80,000 clones, with 70% to 90% as singletons. This chain joins TRBV4-1 and TRBJ2-3; 14 nucleotides line up with TRBD2. Material: CD4+ or CD8+ T cells sorted from blood, obtained in a trial of the OX40 agonist ivuxolimab. The TCR originated in an adult with an advanced solid tumor such as melanoma, head and neck, liver or kidney cancer. This CDR3 reads CASSPGLAGVDTQYF. In DNA, the CDR3 is TGCGCCAGCAGCCCGGGACTAGCGGGAGTGGATACGCAGTATTTT.